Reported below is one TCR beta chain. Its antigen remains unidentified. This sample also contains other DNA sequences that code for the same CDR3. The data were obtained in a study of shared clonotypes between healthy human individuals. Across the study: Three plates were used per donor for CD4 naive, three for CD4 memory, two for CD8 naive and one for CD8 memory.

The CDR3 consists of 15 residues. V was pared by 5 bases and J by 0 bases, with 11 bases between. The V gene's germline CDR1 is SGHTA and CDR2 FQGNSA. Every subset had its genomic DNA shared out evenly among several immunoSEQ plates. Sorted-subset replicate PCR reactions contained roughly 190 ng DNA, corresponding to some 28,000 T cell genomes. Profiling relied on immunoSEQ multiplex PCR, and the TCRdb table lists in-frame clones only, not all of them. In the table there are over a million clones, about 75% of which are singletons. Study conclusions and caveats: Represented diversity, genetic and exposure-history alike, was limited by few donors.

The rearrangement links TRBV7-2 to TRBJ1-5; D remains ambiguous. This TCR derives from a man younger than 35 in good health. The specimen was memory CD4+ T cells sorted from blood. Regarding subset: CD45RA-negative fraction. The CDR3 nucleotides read TGTGCCAGCAGCCCAGGACGGAGTAGCAATCAGCCCCAGCATTTT. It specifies CASSPGRSSNQPQHF.